The clone carrying this T cell receptor (beta chain) was counted ten times or more. This specimen comes from a study of metastatic and nonmetastatic thyroid tumors. Thyroid surgery took place with no prior treatment in any patient. The CDR3 is 12 amino acids. The germline V and J ends were trimmed by 7 bases and 2 bases, with 8 bases remaining between them. Germline V lookup: CDR1 SNHLY, CDR2 FYNNEI. TCRdb re-clonotyped the PCR reads through MiXCR. The sample has around 35,000 clones; about 17% are singletons. The TCR originated in a male donor with papillary thyroid cancer or a benign thyroid nodule (not recorded which). Some clones in this sample may be carry-over from other donors' samples. The chain has TRBV2 and TRBJ1-2; D not certain. Sequencing was done on a sample of blood. The CDR3 DNA reads TGTGCCAGCATCTCAGAAAACTATGGCTACACCTTC. As protein: CASISENYGYTF.